Sequencing of this T cell receptor (beta chain) was carried out in a study of shared clonotypes between healthy human individuals. Study findings and constraints: Despite large depth, rarefaction showed incomplete sorted-subset sequencing. Sampling involved blood alone; tissue repertoires likely differ.

The study separated CD4+ cells into CD45RA+ naive and CD45RA-negative memory subsets. As regards this clone: No antigen is known for it.

Method: immunoSEQ multiplex PCR; TCRdb's copy keeps in-frame clones and lacks some. The table lists some 2,000,000 clones, about 94% of them singletons. The CDR3 length is 18 residues. V lost 3 bases to trimming and J lost 0 bases; unmatched junction nucleotides: 10. The germline V gene encodes CDR1 LGHNA and CDR2 YSLEER. Sequencing was performed on naive CD4+ T cells sorted from blood. Subset in this sample: CD45RA+ positively selected. The sequence derives from a man between 18 and 35 years old in good health. The chain uses TRBV4-3 and TRBJ2-1; 8 positions agree with TRBD2. As DNA, the CDR3 is TGCGCCAGCAGCCAGTCGGGGGGGCCCTTCGCCTCCTACAATGAGCAGTTCTTC. It encodes CASSQSGGPFASYNEQFF.